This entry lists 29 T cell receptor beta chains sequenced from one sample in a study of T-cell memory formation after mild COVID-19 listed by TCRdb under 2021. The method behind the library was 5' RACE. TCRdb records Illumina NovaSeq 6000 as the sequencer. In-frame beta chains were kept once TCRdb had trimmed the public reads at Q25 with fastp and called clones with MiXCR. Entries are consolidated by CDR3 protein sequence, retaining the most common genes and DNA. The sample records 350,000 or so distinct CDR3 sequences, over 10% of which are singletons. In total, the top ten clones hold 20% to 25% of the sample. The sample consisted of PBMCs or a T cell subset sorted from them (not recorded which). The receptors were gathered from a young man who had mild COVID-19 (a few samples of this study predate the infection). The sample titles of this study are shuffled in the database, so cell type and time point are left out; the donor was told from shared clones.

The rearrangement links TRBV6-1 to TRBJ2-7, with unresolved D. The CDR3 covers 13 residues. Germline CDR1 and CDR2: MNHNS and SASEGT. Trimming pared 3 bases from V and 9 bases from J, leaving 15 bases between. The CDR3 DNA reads TGTGCCAGCAGTGAGAATGACCGCGTCGGGCAGTACTTC. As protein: CASSENDRVGQYF.

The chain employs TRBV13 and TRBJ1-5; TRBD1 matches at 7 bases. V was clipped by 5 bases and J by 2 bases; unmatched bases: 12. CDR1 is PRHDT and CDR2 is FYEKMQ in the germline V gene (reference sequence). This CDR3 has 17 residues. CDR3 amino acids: CASSRNRGGAGNQPQHF. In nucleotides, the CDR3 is TGTGCCAGCAGCCGAAACCGAGGGGGCGCGGGCAATCAGCCCCAGCATTTT.

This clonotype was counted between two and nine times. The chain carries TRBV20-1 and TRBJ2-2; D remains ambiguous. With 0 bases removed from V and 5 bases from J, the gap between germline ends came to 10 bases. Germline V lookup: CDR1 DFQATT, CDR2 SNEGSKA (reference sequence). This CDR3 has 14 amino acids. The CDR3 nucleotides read TGCAGTGCTAGAGATCCGTGGGCAACCGGGGAGCTGTTTTTT. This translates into CSARDPWATGELFF.

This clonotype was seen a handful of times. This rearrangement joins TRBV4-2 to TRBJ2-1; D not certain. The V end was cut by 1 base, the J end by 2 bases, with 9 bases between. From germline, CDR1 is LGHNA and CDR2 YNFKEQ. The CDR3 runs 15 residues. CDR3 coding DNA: TGTGCCAGCAGCCAAGTGGCAGTCACCTACAATGAGCAGTTCTTC. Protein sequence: CASSQVAVTYNEQFF.

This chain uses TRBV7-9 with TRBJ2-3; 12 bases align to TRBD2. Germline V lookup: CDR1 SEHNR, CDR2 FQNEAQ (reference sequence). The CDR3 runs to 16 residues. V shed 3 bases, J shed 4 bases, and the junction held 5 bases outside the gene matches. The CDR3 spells CASSFHASGGADTQYF. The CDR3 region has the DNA TGTGCCAGCAGCTTCCACGCTAGCGGGGGGGCAGATACGCAGTATTTT. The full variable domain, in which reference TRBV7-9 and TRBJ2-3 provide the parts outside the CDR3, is DTGVSQNPRHKITKRGQNVTFRCDPISEHNRLYWYRQTLGQGPEFLTYFQNEAQLEKSRLLSDRFSAERPKGSFSTLEIQRTEQGDSAMYLCASSFHASGGADTQYFGPGTRLTVL.

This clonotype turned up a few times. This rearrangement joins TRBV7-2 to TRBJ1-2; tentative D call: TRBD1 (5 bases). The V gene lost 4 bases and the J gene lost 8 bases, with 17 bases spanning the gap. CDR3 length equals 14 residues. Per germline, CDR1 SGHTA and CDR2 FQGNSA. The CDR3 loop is CASSSAQGFGGYTF. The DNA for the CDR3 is TGTGCCAGCAGCTCCGCCCAGGGATTCGGGGGCTACACCTTC.

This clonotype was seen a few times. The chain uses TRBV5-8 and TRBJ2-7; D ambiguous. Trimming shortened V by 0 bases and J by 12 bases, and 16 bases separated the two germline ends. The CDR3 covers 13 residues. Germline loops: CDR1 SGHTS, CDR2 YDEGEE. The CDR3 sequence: CASSLATMGQRYF. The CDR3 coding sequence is TGTGCCAGCAGCTTGGCCACAATGGGTCAACGGTACTTC.

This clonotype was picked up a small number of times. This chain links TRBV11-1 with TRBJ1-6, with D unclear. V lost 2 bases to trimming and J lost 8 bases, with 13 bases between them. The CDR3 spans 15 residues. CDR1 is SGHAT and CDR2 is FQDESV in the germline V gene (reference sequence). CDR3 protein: CASSLSVGTYSPLHF. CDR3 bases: TGTGCCAGCAGCTTAAGTGTGGGCACCTATTCACCCCTCCACTTT.

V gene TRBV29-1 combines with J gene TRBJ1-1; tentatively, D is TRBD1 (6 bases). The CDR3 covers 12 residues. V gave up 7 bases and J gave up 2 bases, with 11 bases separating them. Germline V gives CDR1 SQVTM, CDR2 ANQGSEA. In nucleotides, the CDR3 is TGCAGCGCCCACAGGGTCAACACTGAAGCTTTCTTT. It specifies CSAHRVNTEAFF.

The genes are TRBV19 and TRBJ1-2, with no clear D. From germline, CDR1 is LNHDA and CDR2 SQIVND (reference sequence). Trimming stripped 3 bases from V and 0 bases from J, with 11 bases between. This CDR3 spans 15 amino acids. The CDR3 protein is CASSIIDGPNYGYTF. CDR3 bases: TGTGCCAGTAGTATTATTGACGGACCTAACTATGGCTACACCTTC.

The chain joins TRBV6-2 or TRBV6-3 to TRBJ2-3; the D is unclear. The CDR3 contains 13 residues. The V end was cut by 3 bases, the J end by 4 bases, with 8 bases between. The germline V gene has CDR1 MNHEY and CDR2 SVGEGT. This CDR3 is CASSYRTADTQYF. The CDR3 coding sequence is TGTGCCAGCAGTTATCGAACAGCAGATACGCAGTATTTT.

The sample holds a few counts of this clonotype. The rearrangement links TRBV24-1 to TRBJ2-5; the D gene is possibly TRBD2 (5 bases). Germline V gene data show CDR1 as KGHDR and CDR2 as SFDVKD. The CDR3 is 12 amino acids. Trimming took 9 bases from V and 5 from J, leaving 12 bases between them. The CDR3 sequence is CATEDRRETQYF. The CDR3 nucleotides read TGTGCCACCGAGGATCGGAGGGAGACCCAGTACTTC.

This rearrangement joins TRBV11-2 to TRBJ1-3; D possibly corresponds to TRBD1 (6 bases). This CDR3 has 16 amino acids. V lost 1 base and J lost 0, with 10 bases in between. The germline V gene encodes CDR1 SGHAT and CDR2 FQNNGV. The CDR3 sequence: CASSLGGGLSGNTIYF. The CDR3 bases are TGTGCCAGCAGCTTAGGCGGGGGCCTCTCTGGAAACACCATATATTTT.

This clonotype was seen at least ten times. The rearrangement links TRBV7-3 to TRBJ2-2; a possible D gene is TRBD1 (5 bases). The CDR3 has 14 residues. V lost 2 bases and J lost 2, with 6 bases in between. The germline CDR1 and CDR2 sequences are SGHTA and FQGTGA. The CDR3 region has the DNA TGTGCCAGCAGCTTAGACAGAAACACCGGGGAGCTGTTTTTT. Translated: CASSLDRNTGELFF.

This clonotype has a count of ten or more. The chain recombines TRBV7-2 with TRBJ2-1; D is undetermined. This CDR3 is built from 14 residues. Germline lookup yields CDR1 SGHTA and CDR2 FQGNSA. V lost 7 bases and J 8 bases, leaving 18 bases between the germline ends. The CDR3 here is CASTEPLPRHEQFF. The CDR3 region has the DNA TGTGCCAGCACCGAACCCTTACCCAGGCATGAGCAGTTCTTC. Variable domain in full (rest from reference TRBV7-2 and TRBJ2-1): GAGVSQSPSNKVTEKGKDVELRCDPISGHTALYWYRQSLGQGLEFLIYFQGNSAPDKSGLPSDRFSAERTGGSVSTLTIQRTQQEDSAVYLCASTEPLPRHEQFFGPGTRLTVL.

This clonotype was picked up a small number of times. CDR3 nucleotides: TGTGCCAGCAGTTCCCGGGGCCCCTATGAGCAGTTCTTC. This codes for CASSSRGPYEQFF. The J gene is TRBJ2-1, the V gene TRBV12-3 or TRBV12-4; either TRBD1 or TRBD2 may supply D (5 bases each). The length of the CDR3 is 13 residues. V lost 4 bases, J lost 8 bases, and 12 bases lay in between.

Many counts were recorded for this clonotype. DNA of the CDR3: TGTGCCAGCAGTGAACAGGGTTTCACTGAAGCTTTCTTT. Translation: CASSEQGFTEAFF. The chain is built from TRBV6-2 or TRBV6-3 and TRBJ1-1, with D maybe TRBD1 (6 bases). The CDR3 has 13 residues. Per germline, CDR1 MNHEY and CDR2 SVGEGT. V was shortened by 5 bases and J by 4 bases, with 11 bases between the two germline ends.

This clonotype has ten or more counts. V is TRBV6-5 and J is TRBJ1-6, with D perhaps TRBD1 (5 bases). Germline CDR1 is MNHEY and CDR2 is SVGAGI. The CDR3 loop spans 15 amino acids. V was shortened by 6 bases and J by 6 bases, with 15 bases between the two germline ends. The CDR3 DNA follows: TGTGCCAGCAGCCGCGGAGGGACGAGTAATTCACCCCTCCACTTT. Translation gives CASSRGGTSNSPLHF.

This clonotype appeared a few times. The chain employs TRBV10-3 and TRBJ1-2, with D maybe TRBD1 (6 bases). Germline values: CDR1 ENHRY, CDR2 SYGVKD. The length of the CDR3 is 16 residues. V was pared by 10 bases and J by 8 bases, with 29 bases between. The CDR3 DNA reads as TGTGCCACCCAGAGAGGAGACGGGACGGGGGGCGTCGGCTACACCTTC. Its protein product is CATQRGDGTGGVGYTF.

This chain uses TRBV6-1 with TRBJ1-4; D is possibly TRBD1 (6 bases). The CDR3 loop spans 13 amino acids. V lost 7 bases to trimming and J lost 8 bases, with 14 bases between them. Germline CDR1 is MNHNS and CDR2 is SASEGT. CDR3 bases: TGTGCCAGCAATGTGGGGGCTAGGGAAAAACTGTTTTTT. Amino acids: CASNVGAREKLFF.

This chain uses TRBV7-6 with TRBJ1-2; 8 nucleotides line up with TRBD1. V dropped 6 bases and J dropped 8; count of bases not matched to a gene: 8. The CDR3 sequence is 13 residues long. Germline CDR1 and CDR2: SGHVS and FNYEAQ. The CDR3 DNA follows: TGTGCCAGCAGGGCGACAGGGGATCGCGGCTACACCTTC. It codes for CASRATGDRGYTF.

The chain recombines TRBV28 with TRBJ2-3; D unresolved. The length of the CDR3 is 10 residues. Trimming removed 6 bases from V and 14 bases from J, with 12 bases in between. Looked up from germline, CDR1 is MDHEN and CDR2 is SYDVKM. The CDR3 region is CASSPARRYF. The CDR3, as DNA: TGTGCCAGCAGCCCGGCTCGGCGGTATTTT.

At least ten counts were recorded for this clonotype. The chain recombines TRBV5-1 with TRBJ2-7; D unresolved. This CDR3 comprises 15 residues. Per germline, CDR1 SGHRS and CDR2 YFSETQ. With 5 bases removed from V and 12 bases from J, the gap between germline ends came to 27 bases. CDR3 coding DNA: TGCGCCAGCAGTTCCGGACCCGCCGGGCCTTCAACTTGGTACGTC. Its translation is CASSSGPAGPSTWYV.

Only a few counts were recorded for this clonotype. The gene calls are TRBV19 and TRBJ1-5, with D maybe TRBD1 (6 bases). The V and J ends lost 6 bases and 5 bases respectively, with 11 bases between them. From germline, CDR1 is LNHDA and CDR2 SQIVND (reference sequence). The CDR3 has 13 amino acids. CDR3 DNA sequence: TGTGCCAGTAGCGGACAGACTGATCAGCCCCAGCATTTT. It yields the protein CASSGQTDQPQHF. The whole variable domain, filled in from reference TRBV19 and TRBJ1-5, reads DGGITQSPKYLFRKEGQNVTLSCEQNLNHDAMYWYRQDPGQGLRLIYYSQIVNDFQKGDIAEGYSVSREKKESFPLTVTSAQKNPTAFYLCASSGQTDQPQHFGDGTRLSIL.

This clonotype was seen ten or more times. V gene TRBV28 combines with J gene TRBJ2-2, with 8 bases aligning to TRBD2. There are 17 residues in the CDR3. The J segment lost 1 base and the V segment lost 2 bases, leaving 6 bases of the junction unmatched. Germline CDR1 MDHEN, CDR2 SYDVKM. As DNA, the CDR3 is TGTGCCAGCAGTTTACTTAGACTAGCGAGGAACACCGGGGAGCTGTTTTTT. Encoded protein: CASSLLRLARNTGELFF.

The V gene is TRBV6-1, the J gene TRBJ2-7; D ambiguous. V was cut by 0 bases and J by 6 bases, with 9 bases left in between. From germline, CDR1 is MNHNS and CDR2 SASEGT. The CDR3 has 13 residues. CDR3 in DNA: TGTGCCAGCAGTGAAGCATACAGTTCCGAGCAGTACGTC. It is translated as CASSEAYSSEQYV.

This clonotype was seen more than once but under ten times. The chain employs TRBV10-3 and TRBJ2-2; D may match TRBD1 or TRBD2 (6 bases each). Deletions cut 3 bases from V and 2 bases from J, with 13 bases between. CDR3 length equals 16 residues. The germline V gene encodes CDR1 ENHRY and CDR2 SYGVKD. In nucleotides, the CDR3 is TGTGCCATCAGTGAAGGAGGGGGGCGTAACACCGGGGAGCTGTTTTTT. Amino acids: CAISEGGGRNTGELFF.

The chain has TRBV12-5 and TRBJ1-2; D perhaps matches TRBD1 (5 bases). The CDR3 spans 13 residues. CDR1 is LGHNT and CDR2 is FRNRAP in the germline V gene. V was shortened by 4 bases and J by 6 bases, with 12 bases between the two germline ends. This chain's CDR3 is CASGSEGVDGYTF. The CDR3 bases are TGTGCTAGTGGTTCGGAAGGGGTTGATGGCTACACCTTC.

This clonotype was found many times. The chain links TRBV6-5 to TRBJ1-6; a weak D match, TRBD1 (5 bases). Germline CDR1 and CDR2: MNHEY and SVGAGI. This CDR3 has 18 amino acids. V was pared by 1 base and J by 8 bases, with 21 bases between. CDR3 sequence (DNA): TGTGCCAGCAGTTACTTTGTCGGTGAAGCAGGGATGGATTCACCCCTCCACTTT. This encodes CASSYFVGEAGMDSPLHF.